Each of the 27 T cell receptor beta chains below was sequenced from the same sample in a study of shared clonotypes between healthy human individuals. The repertoire was sequenced with immunoSEQ multiplex PCR; TCRdb's copy has only in-frame clones and lacks some. This table holds hundreds of thousands of clones, 90% to 97% found once. The naive CD8 population came from CD45RO-negative cells selected for CCR7, without terminally differentiated effector memory CD45RA+ cells. The specimen sequenced was naive CD8+ T cells sorted from blood. These receptors originate from a young woman in good health.

Concerning this clone itself: Additional DNA sequences in this sample encode the identical CDR3. The rearrangement uses TRBV7-9 and TRBJ2-3, with D perhaps matching TRBD2 (5 bases). V lost 1 base, J lost 9 bases, and 5 bases lay in between. Germline V lookup: CDR1 SEHNR, CDR2 FQNEAQ (reference sequence). The CDR3 loop spans 11 amino acids. CDR3 sequence: CASSLGGTQYF. The CDR3, as DNA: TGTGCCAGCAGCTTAGGAGGGACGCAGTATTTT.

Details on this clone: Other DNA sequences from this sample encode an identical CDR3 as well. V and J are TRBV19 and TRBJ2-1; D uncertain. There are 11 residues in the CDR3. The germline CDR1 and CDR2 sequences are LNHDA and SQIVND (reference sequence). V was clipped by 3 bases and J by 10 bases, with 7 bases between them. CDR3: CASSITGEQFF. The CDR3 DNA sequence: TGTGCCAGTAGTATCACCGGGGAGCAGTTCTTC.

The V and J genes are TRBV27 and TRBJ2-1; 9 bases line up with TRBD2. The V gene's germline CDR1 is MNHEY and CDR2 SMNVEV (reference sequence). V was clipped by 2 bases and J by 3 bases; unmatched bases: 8. There are 17 residues in the CDR3. The CDR3 protein is CASSLPAGTSSYNEQFF. In DNA, the CDR3 is TGTGCCAGCAGTTTACCGGCCGGGACTAGCAGCTACAATGAGCAGTTCTTC.

The table lists this clone with a few counts. V and J are TRBV5-1 and TRBJ2-6; no definite D call. Germline assignment: CDR1 SGHRS and CDR2 YFSETQ. This CDR3 spans 13 amino acids. Between the trimmed V and J ends, which lost 0 bases and 2 bases, there was a span of 0 bases. DNA for the CDR3: TGCGCCAGCAGCTTGGCTGGGGCCAACGTCCTGACTTTC. Amino acids: CASSLAGANVLTF.

The CDR3 sequence: CASSLSGQGYNEQFF. In nucleotides, the CDR3 is TGTGCCAGCAGCTTGTCGGGACAGGGATACAATGAGCAGTTCTTC. The V gene is TRBV5-6, the J gene TRBJ2-1; TRBD1 matches at 9 bases. Germline lookup yields CDR1 SGHDT and CDR2 YYEEEE. There are 15 residues in the CDR3. The trim removed 1 base at V and 4 bases at J, leaving 3 bases unmatched.

V is TRBV7-9 and J is TRBJ2-7; 8 positions match TRBD2. The CDR3 contains 12 residues. V trimming: 5 bases; J trimming: 12 bases; junction bases outside the gene matches: 9. Germline V lookup: CDR1 SEHNR, CDR2 FQNEAQ (reference sequence). The CDR3 sequence is CASSNGRAGAYF. The CDR3 DNA reads TGTGCCAGCAGCAACGGGAGGGCAGGTGCGTACTTC.

The rearrangement joins TRBV29-1 to TRBJ2-1; a possible D gene is TRBD1 (5 bases). The V gene lost 7 bases and the J gene lost 5 bases, with 12 bases spanning the gap. Germline V gene data show CDR1 as SQVTM and CDR2 as ANQGSEA. The CDR3 is 12 residues long. The DNA of the CDR3 is TGCAGCGCCTGGGGCGGCAACAATGAGCAGTTCTTC. Amino acids: CSAWGGNNEQFF.

V is TRBV11-2 and J is TRBJ2-3, with 10 nucleotides matching TRBD2. CDR1 SGHAT and CDR2 FQNNGV come from the germline V gene. The V and J ends lost 3 bases and 1 base, in that order; junction bases with no gene match: 1. The CDR3 length is 15 residues. The CDR3 region is CASSFLAGGTDTQYF. The CDR3, as DNA: TGTGCCAGCAGCTTCCTAGCGGGGGGCACAGATACGCAGTATTTT.

This clone was seen a single time. The chain combines TRBV5-1 with TRBJ2-1, with a weak D call TRBD1 (6 bases). V lost 4 bases to trimming and J lost 0 bases, with 11 bases between them. Germline CDR1 reads SGHRS; CDR2 reads YFSETQ. The CDR3 loop spans 15 amino acids. CDR3 nucleotides: TGCGCCAGCAGCGACGGCAGGGGCTCCTACAATGAGCAGTTCTTC. It specifies CASSDGRGSYNEQFF.

This chain connects TRBV29-1 to TRBJ2-5; a weak D match, TRBD1 (6 bases). Germline values: CDR1 SQVTM, CDR2 ANQGSEA. This CDR3 comprises 11 residues. Trimming shortened V by 3 bases and J by 7 bases, and 9 bases separated the two germline ends. CDR3 protein: CSVEVRGTQYF. CDR3 nucleotide sequence: TGCAGCGTTGAGGTCAGGGGGACCCAGTACTTC.

The genes are TRBV4-1 and TRBJ2-1, with 12 positions matching TRBD2. With V trimmed by 3 bases and J by 5 bases, 11 bases remained unmatched. Germline V lookup: CDR1 MGHRA, CDR2 YSYEKL. The CDR3 length is 18 residues. CDR3 in amino acids: CASSHWTSGIGHNNEQFF. CDR3 DNA: TGCGCCAGCAGCCATTGGACTAGCGGGATCGGGCACAACAATGAGCAGTTCTTC.

This chain uses TRBV27 with TRBJ2-5; 8 bases align to TRBD1. The better agreement between TRBJ2-7 and the DNA end casts doubt on the J call. Germline lookup yields CDR1 MNHEY and CDR2 SMNVEV (reference sequence). This CDR3 is 14 amino acids long. CDR3 bases: TGTGCCAGCACCCGACAGGGGCGGCTTGACGAGCAGTACTTC. This encodes CASTRQGRLDEQYF.

The CDR3 region is CATTGDSSYEQYF. Written as DNA, the CDR3 is TGCGCCACAACAGGGGACAGCTCCTACGAGCAGTACTTC. This sequence joins TRBV10-2 and TRBJ2-7; 7 bases fit TRBD1. Germline loops: CDR1 WSHSY, CDR2 SAAADI. The CDR3 runs to 13 residues. The trim removed 10 bases at V and 0 bases at J, leaving 6 bases unmatched.

V is TRBV30 and J is TRBJ2-1; 7 nucleotides line up with TRBD2. Trimming cost V 2 bases and J 4 bases; bases outside gene matches: 8. Germline assignment: CDR1 GTSNPN and CDR2 SVGIG (reference sequence). This CDR3 is 15 amino acids long. CDR3 sequence reads: CAWSRGEGLYNEQFF. The CDR3 DNA sequence: TGTGCCTGGAGTCGGGGGGAGGGCCTGTACAATGAGCAGTTCTTC.

The CDR3 nucleotides are TGTGCCAGCAGCGTAGTATCGACAGAACGGTACTTC. It translates to CASSVVSTERYF. This chain joins TRBV27 and TRBJ2-7, with a weak D call TRBD1 (5 bases). CDR1 is MNHEY, CDR2 SMNVEV, per germline (reference sequence). Trimming shortened V by 6 bases and J by 12 bases, and 18 bases separated the two germline ends. CDR3 size: 12 residues.

This chain connects TRBV5-1 to TRBJ2-7; maybe TRBD1 (5 bases). Trimming shortened V by 0 bases and J by 4 bases, and 11 bases separated the two germline ends. The length of the CDR3 is 14 residues. Germline assignment: CDR1 SGHRS and CDR2 YFSETQ. The CDR3 sequence is CASSLVATVYEQYF. The CDR3 region has the DNA TGCGCCAGCAGCTTGGTGGCGACAGTATACGAGCAGTACTTC.

The chain combines TRBV4-1 with TRBJ1-3; D is uncertain. CDR1 is MGHRA, CDR2 YSYEKL, per germline. Trimming removed 0 bases at V and 2 bases at J, with 5 bases between. This CDR3 region has 14 residues. The CDR3 nucleotides are TGCGCCAGCAGCCAAGATCATCCTGGAAACACCATATATTTT. Translated: CASSQDHPGNTIYF.

J is TRBJ2-3 and V is TRBV10-1, with 7 bases matching TRBD2. This CDR3 is 14 amino acids long. The germline gives CDR1 WNHNN, CDR2 SYGVQD (reference sequence). Trimming took 3 bases from V and 3 from J; bases not matched to a gene: 3. The CDR3 region is CASSELAMTDTQYF. The CDR3 DNA is TGCGCCAGCAGTGAACTAGCGATGACAGATACGCAGTATTTT.

As for this clone: The same CDR3 is also encoded by other DNA sequences in this sample. This chain uses TRBV9 with TRBJ2-2; D may be TRBD2 (6 bases). CDR1 and CDR2 from the germline V gene are SGDLS and YYNGEE. The V and J ends lost 0 bases and 4 bases respectively, with 7 bases between them. CDR3 length: 14 amino acids. CDR3 in DNA: TGTGCCAGCAGCGTAGGGGGAGGCACCGGGGAGCTGTTTTTT. Protein: CASSVGGGTGELFF.

The CDR3 here is CASSRGLAGSTSYNEQFF. CDR3 DNA sequence: TGTGCCAGCAGCCGCGGACTAGCGGGATCCACCTCCTACAATGAGCAGTTCTTC. The genes are TRBV7-8 and TRBJ2-1; 12 bases are shared with TRBD2. CDR1 and CDR2 (germline): SGHVS, FQNEAQ. With V trimmed by 5 bases and J by 0 bases, 8 bases remained unmatched. This CDR3 has 18 amino acids.

This chain uses TRBV11-1 with TRBJ2-7; D tentatively fits TRBD1 or TRBD2 (6 bases each). The V end was cut by 3 bases, the J end by 3 bases, with 15 bases between. CDR3 size: 15 residues. Per the germline V gene, CDR1 is SGHAT and CDR2 is FQDESV (reference sequence). The CDR3 sequence is CASSLGTGAVYEQYF. The CDR3 region has the DNA TGTGCCAGCAGCTTGGGAACGGGGGCGGTCTACGAGCAGTACTTC.

The V gene is TRBV4-1, the J gene TRBJ2-7, with TRBD2 matching over 10 bases. This CDR3 has 15 residues. Germline-derived CDR1 and CDR2 are MGHRA and YSYEKL. J gave up 4 bases and V 4 bases, and 7 bases lay outside the gene matches. CDR3 amino acids: CASSPSGSASYEQYF. The CDR3 coding sequence is TGCGCCAGCAGCCCTAGCGGGAGCGCGTCGTACGAGCAGTACTTC.

CDR3 residues: CASSGTGTSLDTQYF. Here the CDR3 DNA reads TGTGCCAGCAGCGGGACCGGGACTAGTCTCGATACGCAGTATTTT. The J gene is TRBJ2-3, the V gene TRBV9, with 8 bases identical to TRBD2. This CDR3 contains 15 residues. The V segment lost 3 bases and the J segment 6 bases; nucleotides outside the gene matches: 9. Germline values: CDR1 SGDLS, CDR2 YYNGEE.

The chain uses TRBV28 and TRBJ2-5; D gene ambiguous. Deletions cut 8 bases from V and 5 bases from J, with 18 bases between. Germline CDR1 is MDHEN and CDR2 is SYDVKM. The CDR3 covers 14 residues. CDR3 loop: CASRHSWDGETQYF. CDR3 DNA sequence: TGTGCCAGCCGCCATAGTTGGGATGGGGAGACCCAGTACTTC.

The chain carries TRBV29-1 and TRBJ1-3; D gene ambiguous. The V end lost 6 bases, the J end lost 0 bases, and 9 bases lay between the germline ends. The germline V gene has CDR1 SQVTM and CDR2 ANQGSEA. The CDR3 covers 13 residues. In DNA form, the CDR3 reads TGCAGCGTCTTCCAAGGCTCTGGAAACACCATATATTTT. Protein: CSVFQGSGNTIYF.

The chain uses TRBV5-6 and TRBJ1-2; 7 positions agree with TRBD1. This CDR3 region has 14 residues. CDR1 and CDR2 from the germline V gene are SGHDT and YYEEEE. The J segment lost 4 bases and the V segment lost 0 bases, leaving 3 bases of the junction unmatched. The CDR3 region is CASSLGGGAYGYTF. The CDR3 bases are TGTGCCAGCAGCTTGGGAGGGGGCGCCTATGGCTACACCTTC.

V and J are TRBV29-1 and TRBJ2-7; no reliable D call. The V and J ends lost 7 bases and 3 bases respectively, with 16 bases between them. The CDR3 spans 13 residues. Germline V gene data show CDR1 as SQVTM and CDR2 as ANQGSEA. Here the CDR3 DNA reads TGCAGCGCAACGGACGGCAGAGACTACGAGCAGTACTTC. Protein: CSATDGRDYEQYF.